Included here is one T cell receptor beta chain sequence, with context. TCRdb re-called the reads with MiXCR, one entry per CDR3 protein. The sample lists approximately 260,000 distinct CDR3 sequences, about a sixth occurring once. This sample was taken from a study of T cell repertoires in cytomegalovirus infection. Across the whole study: Matching HLA type and CMV infection were both indicated by public TCR beta signatures.

Sample: CD8+ T cells from PBMCs. This TCR was recovered from a human donor in good health (CMV status not recorded). Some clones in this sample may be carry-over from other donors' samples.

CDR3 amino acids: CASSQEISSSTDTQYF. The CDR3 coding sequence is TGCGCCAGCAGCCAAGAGATTAGCTCTAGCACAGATACGCAGTATTTT. J is TRBJ2-3 and V is TRBV4-1; D uncertain. CDR1 MGHRA and CDR2 YSYEKL come from the germline V gene. V was cut by 0 bases and J by 0 bases, with 10 bases left in between. The CDR3 covers 16 residues.